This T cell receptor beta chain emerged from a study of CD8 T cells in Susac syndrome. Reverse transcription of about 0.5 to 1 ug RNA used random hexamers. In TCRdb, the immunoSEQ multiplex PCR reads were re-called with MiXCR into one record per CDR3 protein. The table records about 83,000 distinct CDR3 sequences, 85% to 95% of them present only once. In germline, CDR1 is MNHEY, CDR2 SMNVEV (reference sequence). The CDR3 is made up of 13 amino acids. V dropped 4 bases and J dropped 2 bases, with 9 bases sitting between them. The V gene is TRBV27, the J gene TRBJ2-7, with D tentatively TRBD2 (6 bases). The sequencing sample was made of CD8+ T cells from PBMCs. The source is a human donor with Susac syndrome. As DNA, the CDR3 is TGTGCCAGCAGTTCGGGCGGGGCCTACGAGCAGTACTTC. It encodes CASSSGGAYEQYF.